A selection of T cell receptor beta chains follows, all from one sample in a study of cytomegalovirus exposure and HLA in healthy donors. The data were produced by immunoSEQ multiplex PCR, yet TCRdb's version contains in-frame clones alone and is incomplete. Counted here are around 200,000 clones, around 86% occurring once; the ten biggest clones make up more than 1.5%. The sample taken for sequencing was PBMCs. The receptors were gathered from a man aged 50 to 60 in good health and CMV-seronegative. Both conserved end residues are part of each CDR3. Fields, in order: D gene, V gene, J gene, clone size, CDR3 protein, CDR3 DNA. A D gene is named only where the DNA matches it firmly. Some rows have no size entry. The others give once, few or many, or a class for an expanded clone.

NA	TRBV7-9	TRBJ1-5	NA	CSSSSQGPNQPQHF	TGTTCCAGCAGCTCACAGGGTCCCAATCAGCCCCAGCATTTT
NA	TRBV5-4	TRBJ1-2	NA	CASSLPHSNYGYTF	TGTGCCAGCAGCTTGCCCCATAGCAACTATGGCTACACCTTC
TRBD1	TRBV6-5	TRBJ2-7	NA	CASSFQTGPGREQYF	TGTGCCAGCAGTTTCCAGACAGGGCCGGGGCGGGAGCAGTACTTC
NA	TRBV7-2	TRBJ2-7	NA	CAIALADPSYEQYF	TGTGCCATTGCCTTAGCGGACCCCTCCTACGAGCAGTACTTC
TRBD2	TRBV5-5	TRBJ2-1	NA	CASSPRTSGSLPYNEQFF	TGTGCCAGCAGCCCGAGGACTAGCGGGAGTTTACCTTACAATGAGCAGTTCTTC
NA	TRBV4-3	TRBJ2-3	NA	CASSQDINTDTQYF	TGCGCCAGCAGCCAAGATATAAACACAGATACGCAGTATTTT
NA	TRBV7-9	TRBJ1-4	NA	CASSETGSGEKLFF	TGTGCCAGCAGCGAAACAGGGTCGGGGGAAAAACTGTTTTTT
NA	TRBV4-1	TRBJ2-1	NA	CASSQESGGKPYNEQFF	TGCGCCAGCAGCCAAGAATCAGGGGGGAAACCCTACAATGAGCAGTTCTTC
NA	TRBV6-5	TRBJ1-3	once	CASGRAGNTIYF	TGTGCCAGCGGTCGAGCTGGAAACACCATATATTTT
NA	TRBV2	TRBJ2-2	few	CASRNRGGTGELFF	TGTGCCAGCAGGAACAGGGGAGGCACCGGGGAGCTGTTTTTT
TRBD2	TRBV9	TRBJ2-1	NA	CASSVGGTSGNYEQFF	TGTGCCAGCAGCGTAGGAGGCACTAGCGGGAACTATGAGCAGTTCTTC
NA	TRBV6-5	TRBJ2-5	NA	CASSYSRGETQYF	TGTGCCAGCAGTTACTCCCGAGGGGAGACCCAGTACTTC
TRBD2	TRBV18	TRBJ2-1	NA	CASSPQKRGAYNEQFF	TGTGCCAGCTCACCACAGAAGCGGGGGGCTTACAATGAGCAGTTCTTC
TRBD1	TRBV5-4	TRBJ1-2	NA	CASSPLGTGNYGYTF	TGTGCCAGCAGCCCACTCGGGACAGGGAATTATGGCTACACCTTC
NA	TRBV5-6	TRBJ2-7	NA	CASSQFRSEQYF	TGTGCCAGCAGCCAATTCAGAAGCGAGCAGTACTTC
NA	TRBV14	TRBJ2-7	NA	CASSQAYEQYF	TGTGCCAGCAGCCAAGCTTACGAGCAGTACTTC
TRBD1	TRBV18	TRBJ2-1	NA	CASSSDRALNEQFF	TGTGCCAGCTCATCCGACAGGGCCCTTAATGAGCAGTTCTTC
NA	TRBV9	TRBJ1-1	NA	CASSVEGRDGGVKRTEAFF	TGTGCCAGCAGCGTAGAGGGGAGGGACGGGGGAGTAAAGCGCACTGAAGCTTTCTTT
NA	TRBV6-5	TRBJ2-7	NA	CASSYAGLTYEQYF	TGTGCCAGCAGTTATGCAGGGCTGACCTACGAGCAGTACTTC
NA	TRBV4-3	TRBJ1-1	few	CASSQEGRVTEAFF	TGCGCCAGCAGCCAAGAAGGCAGGGTGACTGAAGCTTTCTTT
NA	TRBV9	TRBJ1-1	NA	CASSFSPHTEAFF	TGTGCCAGCAGCTTCTCTCCTCACACTGAAGCTTTCTTT
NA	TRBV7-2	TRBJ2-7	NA	CASSFRYEQYF	TGTGCCAGCAGCTTCCGCTACGAGCAGTACTTC
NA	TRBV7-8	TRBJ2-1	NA	CASSLLRGRIMTQFF	TGTGCCAGCAGCTTATTAAGAGGGAGGATAATGACGCAGTTCTTC
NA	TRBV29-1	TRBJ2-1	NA	CSVERRLNEQFF	TGCAGCGTTGAACGGCGACTAAATGAGCAGTTCTTC
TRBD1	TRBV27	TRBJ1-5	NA	CASSLNRGDQPQHF	TGTGCCAGCAGTTTAAACAGGGGGGATCAGCCCCAGCATTTT
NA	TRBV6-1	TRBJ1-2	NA	CASSLGTPNYGYTF	TGTGCCAGCAGTTTAGGGACTCCTAACTATGGCTACACCTTC
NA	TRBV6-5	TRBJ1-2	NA	CASSYSSSGNYGYTF	TGTGCCAGCAGTTACTCATCATCAGGGAACTATGGCTACACCTTC
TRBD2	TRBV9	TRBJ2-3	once	CASSLRWTSGTTSTDTQYF	TGTGCCAGCAGCCTCCGCTGGACTAGCGGGACCACTAGCACAGATACGCAGTATTTT
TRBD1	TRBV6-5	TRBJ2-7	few	CASSHRDRGEQYF	TGTGCCAGCAGTCACCGGGACAGGGGCGAGCAGTACTTC
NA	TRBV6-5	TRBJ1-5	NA	CASSRAQPQHF	TGTGCCAGCAGCAGGGCGCAGCCCCAGCATTTT
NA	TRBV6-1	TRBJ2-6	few	CATLRPGANVLTF	TGTGCCACCCTCCGTCCCGGGGCCAACGTCCTGACTTTC
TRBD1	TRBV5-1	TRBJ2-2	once	CASSHRRTGVHGNTGELFF	TGCGCCAGCAGCCACCGGAGGACAGGGGTTCATGGGAACACCGGGGAGCTGTTTTTT
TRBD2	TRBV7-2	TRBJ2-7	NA	CASSSLAGASSYEQYF	TGTGCCAGCAGCTCACTAGCGGGGGCTAGCTCCTACGAGCAGTACTTC
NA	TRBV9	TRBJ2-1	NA	CASSELAATYNEQFF	TGTGCCAGCAGTGAACTAGCAGCTACCTACAATGAGCAGTTCTTC
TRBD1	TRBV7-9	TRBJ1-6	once	CASSRDRDNSPLHF	TGTGCCAGCAGTCGGGACAGGGATAATTCACCCCTCCACTTT
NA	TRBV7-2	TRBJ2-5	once	CASSLQGGSETQYF	TGTGCCAGCAGCTTACAGGGTGGGTCAGAGACCCAGTACTTC
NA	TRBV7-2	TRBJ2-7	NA	CASSLEGVGASYEQYF	TGTGCCAGCAGCTTAGAAGGTGTAGGGGCGTCCTACGAGCAGTACTTC
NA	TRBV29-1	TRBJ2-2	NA	CSVVKLANTGELFF	TGCAGCGTTGTCAAACTAGCGAACACCGGGGAGCTGTTTTTT
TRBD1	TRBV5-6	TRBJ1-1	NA	CASSRGPLDGITEAFF	TGTGCCAGCAGCAGGGGGCCCCTCGATGGGATCACTGAAGCTTTCTTT
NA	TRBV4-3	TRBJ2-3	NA	CASSQDPGLSTDTQYF	TGCGCCAGCAGCCAAGATCCTGGACTAAGCACAGATACGCAGTATTTT
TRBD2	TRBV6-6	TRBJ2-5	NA	CASSHRTSGRETQYF	TGTGCCAGCAGTCACCGGACTAGCGGGAGGGAGACCCAGTACTTC
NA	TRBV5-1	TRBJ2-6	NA	CASSSGQPGANVLTF	TGCGCCAGCAGCTCCGGACAGCCTGGGGCCAACGTCCTGACTTTC
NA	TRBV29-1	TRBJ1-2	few	CSVDKGGSYGYTF	TGCAGCGTTGACAAGGGAGGTAGCTATGGCTACACCTTC
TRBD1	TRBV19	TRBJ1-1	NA	CASSIAPGGRDTEAFF	TGTGCCAGTAGTATAGCTCCAGGGGGCAGGGACACTGAAGCTTTCTTT
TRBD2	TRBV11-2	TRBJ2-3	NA	CASTSRLAGEGGIDTQYF	TGTGCCAGCACCTCACGACTAGCGGGAGAAGGAGGGATAGATACGCAGTATTTT
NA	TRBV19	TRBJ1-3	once	CASGVPGNTIYF	TGTGCCAGCGGGGTTCCTGGAAACACCATATATTTT